Listed below are T cell receptor beta chains from one sample, sequenced in a study of blood T cell repertoires in COVID-19. Sequenced by immunoSEQ multiplex PCR; TCRdb stores in-frame clones only, minus some. The sample contains tens of thousands of clones, around 90% of which appear only once. Material: peripheral blood. The source is a human donor in a cohort sampled during active COVID-19. Both conserved end residues are part of each CDR3. The D gene is left open where the match is weak. A row's size may be missing; if present it is once, few, many or a size class.

J gene: TRBJ2-3; D gene: -; V gene: TRBV3-1/TRBV3-2; clone size: -; CDR3 protein: CASSQGGGEDTQYF; CDR3 DNA: TGTGCCAGCAGCCAAGGCGGAGGGGAAGATACGCAGTATTTT
J gene: TRBJ2-2; D gene: TRBD1; V gene: TRBV10-3; clone size: -; CDR3 protein: CAISEFLNRDRENTGELFF; CDR3 DNA: TGTGCCATCAGTGAGTTTTTAAACCGGGACAGGGAAAACACCGGGGAGCTGTTTTTT
J gene: TRBJ2-3; D gene: -; V gene: TRBV29-1; clone size: -; CDR3 protein: CSVPSLSGKDTQYF; CDR3 DNA: TGCAGCGTACCCAGCCTATCGGGGAAGGATACGCAGTATTTT
J gene: TRBJ2-5; D gene: -; V gene: TRBV19; clone size: -; CDR3 protein: CASSIQSVETQYF; CDR3 DNA: TGTGCCAGTAGTATACAGAGCGTGGAGACCCAGTACTTC
J gene: TRBJ2-7; D gene: TRBD1; V gene: TRBV15; clone size: -; CDR3 protein: CATSREWTGDYEQYF; CDR3 DNA: TGTGCCACCAGCAGAGAATGGACAGGTGACTACGAGCAGTACTTC
J gene: TRBJ2-7; D gene: TRBD2; V gene: TRBV19; clone size: -; CDR3 protein: CASSLGGGGGGDEQYF; CDR3 DNA: TGTGCCAGTAGCCTAGGAGGAGGCGGCGGGGGTGACGAGCAGTACTTC
J gene: TRBJ2-3; D gene: -; V gene: TRBV6-5; clone size: -; CDR3 protein: CASRLLASGGDTQYF; CDR3 DNA: TGTGCCAGCAGACTCCTAGCGAGTGGGGGAGATACGCAGTATTTT
J gene: TRBJ1-6; D gene: -; V gene: TRBV7-2; clone size: few; CDR3 protein: CASRSDGRSISPLHF; CDR3 DNA: TGTGCCAGCAGGTCGGACGGGAGGAGTATTTCACCCCTCCACTTT
J gene: TRBJ2-3; D gene: TRBD2; V gene: TRBV7-3; clone size: -; CDR3 protein: CASSPTLAGAFGTQYF; CDR3 DNA: TGTGCCAGCAGCCCGACTCTAGCGGGGGCCTTCGGTACGCAGTATTTT
J gene: TRBJ1-1; D gene: -; V gene: TRBV6-2/TRBV6-3; clone size: -; CDR3 protein: CASSNPGGRTEAFF; CDR3 DNA: TGTGCCAGCAGCAACCCCGGGGGAAGGACTGAAGCTTTCTTT
J gene: TRBJ1-1; D gene: -; V gene: TRBV6-2/TRBV6-3; clone size: few; CDR3 protein: CASSYAHGLMNTEAFF; CDR3 DNA: TGTGCCAGCAGTTACGCTCACGGACTGATGAACACTGAAGCTTTCTTT
J gene: TRBJ1-1; D gene: -; V gene: TRBV3-1/TRBV3-2; clone size: few; CDR3 protein: CASSHPGAEAFF; CDR3 DNA: TGTGCCAGCAGCCACCCCGGGGCTGAAGCTTTCTTT
J gene: TRBJ1-6; D gene: -; V gene: TRBV28; clone size: -; CDR3 protein: CASRLSQGGDSPLHF; CDR3 DNA: TGTGCCAGCAGGCTCTCACAGGGTGGGGATTCACCCCTCCACTTT
J gene: TRBJ2-2; D gene: -; V gene: TRBV6-6; clone size: -; CDR3 protein: CASTSRRGSDTGELFF; CDR3 DNA: TGTGCCAGCACTTCGCGACGGGGTTCGGACACCGGGGAGCTGTTTTTT
J gene: TRBJ2-2; D gene: -; V gene: TRBV6-6; clone size: -; CDR3 protein: CASSDKTFGAGELFF; CDR3 DNA: TGTGCCAGCAGTGACAAGACCTTCGGGGCCGGGGAGCTGTTTTTT
J gene: TRBJ2-2; D gene: TRBD2; V gene: TRBV2; clone size: few; CDR3 protein: CASSGPGLAGGVNTGELFF; CDR3 DNA: TGTGCCAGCAGTGGACCGGGACTAGCGGGAGGGGTTAACACCGGGGAGCTGTTTTTT
J gene: TRBJ2-7; D gene: TRBD2; V gene: TRBV4-2; clone size: -; CDR3 protein: CASSQEGLAGPGEQYF; CDR3 DNA: TGTGCCAGCAGCCAAGAGGGACTAGCGGGGCCAGGCGAGCAGTACTTC
J gene: TRBJ2-7; D gene: TRBD1; V gene: TRBV7-2; clone size: few; CDR3 protein: CASSLVVTGDEQYF; CDR3 DNA: TGTGCCAGCAGCTTAGTAGTGACAGGGGACGAGCAGTACTTC
J gene: TRBJ2-7; D gene: -; V gene: TRBV9; clone size: -; CDR3 protein: CASSVTQGFSYEQYF; CDR3 DNA: TGTGCCAGCAGCGTAACCCAGGGGTTCTCCTACGAGCAGTACTTC
J gene: TRBJ2-1; D gene: TRBD2; V gene: TRBV29-1; clone size: -; CDR3 protein: CSVGLISGTTNEQFF; CDR3 DNA: TGCAGCGTTGGGCTGATTTCCGGGACTACTAATGAGCAGTTCTTC
J gene: TRBJ1-1; D gene: TRBD1; V gene: TRBV6-5; clone size: -; CDR3 protein: CASRQGGYTEAFF; CDR3 DNA: TGTGCCAGCCGACAGGGAGGTTACACTGAAGCTTTCTTT
J gene: TRBJ2-3; D gene: TRBD2; V gene: TRBV9; clone size: -; CDR3 protein: CASSVEGSGRTDTQYF; CDR3 DNA: TGTGCCAGCAGCGTAGAGGGTAGCGGGAGAACAGATACGCAGTATTTT
J gene: TRBJ2-1; D gene: -; V gene: TRBV6-5; clone size: -; CDR3 protein: CASSYSIPGYKNEQFF; CDR3 DNA: TGTGCCAGCAGTTACTCCATACCGGGATATAAGAATGAGCAGTTCTTC